This is a list of T cell receptor beta chains from one sample in a study of blood T cell repertoires in COVID-19. Sequenced by immunoSEQ multiplex PCR; TCRdb stores in-frame clones only, minus some. Of about 180,000 clones detected, roughly 86% appear once; the ten largest clones hold less than 3.5%. The sample taken for sequencing was peripheral blood. These receptors all come from a woman aged 25 to 39 with active or convalescent COVID-19. The CDR3 runs from the conserved cysteine through the conserved F or W. D genes are given only for firm matches. Only part of the rows carry a size: once, few, many, or a class if the clone is expanded.

cdr3_length	v_call	d_call	j_call	clone_size	cdr3_nt	cdr3_aa
17	TRBV5-1	TRBD2	TRBJ2-1	.	TGCGCCAGCAGCTTGGAATTTAGCGGGTATTCCTACAATGAGCAGTTCTTC	CASSLEFSGYSYNEQFF
15	TRBV5-1	TRBD2	TRBJ2-7	.	TGCGCCAGCAGCTTGAATTCGGGACTAGGTTACGAGCAGTACTTC	CASSLNSGLGYEQYF
12	TRBV6-6	.	TRBJ1-2	few	TGTGCCAGCAGTGCCTTCAGCTATGGCTACACCTTC	CASSAFSYGYTF
14	TRBV7-8	.	TRBJ1-2	.	TGTGCCAGCAGCCAAACGCAGGGATTCTATGGCTACACCTTC	CASSQTQGFYGYTF
14	TRBV7-8	.	TRBJ1-2	.	TGTGCCAGCAGCTTAGGGGACTTCAGCTATGGCTACACCTTC	CASSLGDFSYGYTF
14	TRBV5-4	TRBD1	TRBJ1-2	.	TGTGCCAGCAGCGGACAACAGGGGGAGGGGGGCTACACCTTC	CASSGQQGEGGYTF
16	TRBV5-1	TRBD1	TRBJ2-5	.	TGCGCCAGCAGCCCCGGACAGGGGACTTTAGGAGAGACCCAGTACTTC	CASSPGQGTLGETQYF
14	TRBV18	TRBD1	TRBJ1-1	few	TGTGCCAGCTCACCGACAGGGGGCGAGAGTGAAGCTTTCTTT	CASSPTGGESEAFF
15	TRBV14	.	TRBJ1-5	.	TGTGCCAGCAGCCATGGACAGTCTCCAAATCAGCCCCAGCATTTT	CASSHGQSPNQPQHF
17	TRBV28	.	TRBJ1-5	few	TGTGCCAGCACTTCCCTTCGACAGCCTTATAGCAATCAGCCCCAGCATTTT	CASTSLRQPYSNQPQHF
13	TRBV27	.	TRBJ2-7	.	TGTGCCAGCTCGAGACAGTGGGGCTACGAGCAGTACTTC	CASSRQWGYEQYF
16	TRBV2	.	TRBJ2-6	.	TGTGCCAGGGAAGACAGCCCCCCTGGGGGGGCCAACGTCCTGACTTTC	CAREDSPPGGANVLTF
17	TRBV6-1	.	TRBJ1-6	few	TGTGCCAGCAGTGAAGTGGCCAGGTTCTCCTATAATTCACCCCTCCACTTT	CASSEVARFSYNSPLHF
16	TRBV19	.	TRBJ2-3	.	TGTGCCAGTAGTATAGATCGGACATCTAGCACAGATACGCAGTATTTT	CASSIDRTSSTDTQYF
16	TRBV15	TRBD2	TRBJ2-2	.	TGTGCCACCAGCAGAGAGCGCGGGAGCGGCACCGGGGAGCTGTTTTTT	CATSRERGSGTGELFF